This TCR beta chain is drawn from a study of control samples from healthy donors and cancer patients (dated by TCRdb to 2020 to 2022). The germline V gene (reference sequence) specifies MNHEY as CDR1 and SMNVEV as CDR2. Taken from cysteine to phenylalanine, the CDR3 has 12 residues. The only DNA kept is the CDR3, 36 bases in frame from the first base. The germline ends are 8 bases apart after V is trimmed by 2 bases and J by 6 bases. Library generation was performed with the immunoSEQ multiplex PCR assay. TCRdb provides this immuneACCESS table in a form limited to in-frame rearrangements. Some clones are lacking; in checked studies, under half of them reflect an unresolved V gene, and why the rest are absent is not known. The sample table holds around 94,000 clones, of which 80% to 95% were seen once. The ten largest clones represent over 1.3% of the sample. Concerning this clone: Its antigen remains unidentified. No much larger clone exists at a distance of one base, and base qualities are not known.

The sequence derives from a woman in her 30s in good health. The rearranged segments are TRBV27 and TRBJ2-7; there is no confident call for the D gene. The source material was blood. The CDR3 is CASSLPSREQYF. In nucleotides, the sequence is TGTGCCAGCAGTTTACCTAGTCGCGAGCAGTACTTC.